This paragraph reports one T cell receptor (beta chain). TCRdb's copy holds only in-frame clones and misses some; the assay was immunoSEQ multiplex PCR. The data hold approximately 80,000 clones, with approximately 85% observed a single time. The data originate from a study of blood T cell repertoires in COVID-19. Germline trimming cut 6 bases from V and 0 bases from J; bases unmatched to any gene: 4. The CDR3 is made up of 14 amino acids. CDR1 is MNHEY, CDR2 SVGAGI, per germline. The chain uses TRBV6-5 and TRBJ2-7, with 8 bases that match TRBD2. Sequenced: peripheral blood. The source of this sequence is a woman aged 80 or over with COVID-19, enrolled during active disease. CDR3 sequence reads: CASRSSGASYEQYF. CDR3 in DNA: TGTGCCAGCAGGAGTAGCGGGGCCTCCTACGAGCAGTACTTC.